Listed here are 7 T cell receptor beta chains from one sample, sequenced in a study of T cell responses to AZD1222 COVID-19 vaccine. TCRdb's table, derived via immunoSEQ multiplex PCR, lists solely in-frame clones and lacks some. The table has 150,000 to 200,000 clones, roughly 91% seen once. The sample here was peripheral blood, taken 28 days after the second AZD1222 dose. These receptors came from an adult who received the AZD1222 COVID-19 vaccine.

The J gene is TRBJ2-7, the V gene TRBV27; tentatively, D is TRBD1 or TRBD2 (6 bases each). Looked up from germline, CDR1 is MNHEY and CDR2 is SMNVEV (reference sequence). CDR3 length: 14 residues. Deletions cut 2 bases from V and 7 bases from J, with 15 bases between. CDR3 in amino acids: CASSLGRGEGEQYF. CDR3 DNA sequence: TGTGCCAGCAGTTTAGGTAGGGGGGAAGGAGAGCAGTACTTC.

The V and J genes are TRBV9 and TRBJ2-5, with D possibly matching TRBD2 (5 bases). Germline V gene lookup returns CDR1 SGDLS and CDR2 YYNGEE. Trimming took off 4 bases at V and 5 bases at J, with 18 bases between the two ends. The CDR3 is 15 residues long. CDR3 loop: CASSPRREPGETQYF. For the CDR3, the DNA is TGTGCCAGCAGCCCGAGACGGGAACCTGGGGAGACCCAGTACTTC.

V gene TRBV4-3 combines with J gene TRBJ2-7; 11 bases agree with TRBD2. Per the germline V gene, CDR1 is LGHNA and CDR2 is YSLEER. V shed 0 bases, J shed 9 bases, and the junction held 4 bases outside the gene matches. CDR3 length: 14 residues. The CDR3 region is CASSQDATSGMQYF. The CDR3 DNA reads TGCGCCAGCAGCCAAGATGCGACTAGCGGGATGCAGTACTTC.

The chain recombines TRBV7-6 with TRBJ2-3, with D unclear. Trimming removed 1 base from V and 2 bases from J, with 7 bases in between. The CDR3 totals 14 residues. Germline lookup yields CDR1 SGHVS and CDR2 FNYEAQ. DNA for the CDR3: TGTGCCAGCAGCTTAGGGCAACTCACAGATACGCAGTATTTT. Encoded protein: CASSLGQLTDTQYF.

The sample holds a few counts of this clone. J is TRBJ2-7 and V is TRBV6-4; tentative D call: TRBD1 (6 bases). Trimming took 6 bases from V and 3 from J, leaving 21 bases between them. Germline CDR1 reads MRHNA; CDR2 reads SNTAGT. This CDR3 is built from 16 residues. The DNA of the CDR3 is TGTGCCAGCAGCTCCATAGTAGGACAGACATACTACGAGCAGTACTTC. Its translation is CASSSIVGQTYYEQYF.

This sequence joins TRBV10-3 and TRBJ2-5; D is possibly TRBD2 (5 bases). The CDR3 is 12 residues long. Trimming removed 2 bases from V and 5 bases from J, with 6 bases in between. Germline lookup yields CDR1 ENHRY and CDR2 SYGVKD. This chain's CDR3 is CAISEGGETQYF. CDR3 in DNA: TGTGCCATCAGTGAGGGAGGCGAGACCCAGTACTTC.

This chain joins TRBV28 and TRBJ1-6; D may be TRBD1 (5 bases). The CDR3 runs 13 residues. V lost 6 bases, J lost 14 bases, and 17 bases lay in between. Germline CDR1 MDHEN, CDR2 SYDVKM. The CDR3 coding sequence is TGTGCCAGCAGCACCCTTTCGGGGGAGTCCCTCCACTTT. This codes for CASSTLSGESLHF.